This T cell receptor beta chain emerged from a study of T cells after yellow fever vaccination. One entry per CDR3 protein, called by TCRdb with MiXCR from the 5' RACE reads. The sample carries about 340,000 distinct CDR3 sequences, almost 4% recorded once. Trimming removed 3 bases from V and 3 bases from J; junction bases left unmatched: 6. The CDR3 runs 16 residues. Germline assignment: CDR1 SGHTA and CDR2 FQGNSA. The sequence came from a man aged 18 to 35 who received the YFV17D yellow fever vaccine. The starting material was PBMCs, obtained 5 days after the yellow fever booster vaccination. V is TRBV7-2 and J is TRBJ2-1; 9 bases align to TRBD2. DNA for the CDR3: TGTGCCAGCAGCTTGATAGCGGGGGTGATCTACAATGAGCAGTTCTTC. It codes for CASSLIAGVIYNEQFF.